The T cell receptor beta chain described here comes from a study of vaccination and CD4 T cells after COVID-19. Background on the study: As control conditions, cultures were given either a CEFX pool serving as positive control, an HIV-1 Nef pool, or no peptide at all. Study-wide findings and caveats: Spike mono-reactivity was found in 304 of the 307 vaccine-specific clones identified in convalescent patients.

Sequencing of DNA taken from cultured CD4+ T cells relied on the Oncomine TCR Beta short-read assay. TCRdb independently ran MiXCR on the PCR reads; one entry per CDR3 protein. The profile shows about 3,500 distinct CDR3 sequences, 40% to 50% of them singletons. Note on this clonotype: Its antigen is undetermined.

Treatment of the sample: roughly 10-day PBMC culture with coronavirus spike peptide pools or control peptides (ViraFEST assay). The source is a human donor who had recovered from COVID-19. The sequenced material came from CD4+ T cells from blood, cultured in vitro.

CDR3 amino acids: CASSQGQGGSQPQHF. In nucleotides, the CDR3 is TGTGCCAGCAGCCAAGGACAGGGAGGGAGTCAGCCCCAGCATTTT. V usage is TRBV11-2 and J usage is TRBJ1-5, with 8 bases aligning to TRBD1. Germline values: CDR1 SGHAT, CDR2 FQNNGV. Trimming cost V 5 bases and J 6 bases; bases outside gene matches: 9. There are 15 residues in the CDR3.